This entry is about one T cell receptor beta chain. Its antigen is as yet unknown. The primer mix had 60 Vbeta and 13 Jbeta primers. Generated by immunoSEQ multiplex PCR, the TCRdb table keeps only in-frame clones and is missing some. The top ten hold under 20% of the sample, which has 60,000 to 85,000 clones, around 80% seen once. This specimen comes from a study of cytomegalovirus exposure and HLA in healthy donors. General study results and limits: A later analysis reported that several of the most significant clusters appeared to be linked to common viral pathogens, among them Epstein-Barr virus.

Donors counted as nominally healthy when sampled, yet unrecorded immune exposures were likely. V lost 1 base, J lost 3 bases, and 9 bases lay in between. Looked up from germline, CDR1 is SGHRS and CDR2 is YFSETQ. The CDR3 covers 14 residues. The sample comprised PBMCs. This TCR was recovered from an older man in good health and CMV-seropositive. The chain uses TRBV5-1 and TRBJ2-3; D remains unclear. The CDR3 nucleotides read TGCGCCAGCAGCTTGCCGCAGAGGACAGATACGCAGTATTTT. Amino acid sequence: CASSLPQRTDTQYF.